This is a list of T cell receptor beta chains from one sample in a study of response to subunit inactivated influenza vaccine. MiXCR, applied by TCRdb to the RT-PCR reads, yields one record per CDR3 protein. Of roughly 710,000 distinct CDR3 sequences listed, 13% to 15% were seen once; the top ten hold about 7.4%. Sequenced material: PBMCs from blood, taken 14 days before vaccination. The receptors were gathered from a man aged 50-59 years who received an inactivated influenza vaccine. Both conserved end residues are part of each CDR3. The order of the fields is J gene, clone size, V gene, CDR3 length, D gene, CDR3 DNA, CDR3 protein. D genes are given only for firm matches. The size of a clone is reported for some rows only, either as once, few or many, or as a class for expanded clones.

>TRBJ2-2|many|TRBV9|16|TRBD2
TGTGCCAGCAGCGTAGGGCTAGCGGGAGGAACCGGGGAGCTGTTTTTT
CASSVGLAGGTGELFF
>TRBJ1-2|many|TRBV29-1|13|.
TGCAGCGTTGCGGCAGGATCTAACTATGGCTACACCTTC
CSVAAGSNYGYTF
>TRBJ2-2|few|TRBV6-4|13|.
TGTGCCAGCAGGGACGTAAACACCGGGGAGCTGTTTTTT
CASRDVNTGELFF
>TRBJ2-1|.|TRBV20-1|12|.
TGCAGTGCTAGGACAGTCAATCATGAGCAGTTCTTC
CSARTVNHEQFF
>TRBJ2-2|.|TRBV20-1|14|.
TGCAGTGCTAAGTCGGGAGAGGGCACCGGGGAGCTGTTTTTT
CSAKSGEGTGELFF
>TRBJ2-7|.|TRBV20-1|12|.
TGCAGTGCTCCGGGACTGGGGTACGAGCAGTACTTC
CSAPGLGYEQYF
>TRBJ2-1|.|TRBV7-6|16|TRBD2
TGTGCCAGCAGCTTAGGACTAGCGGGGAAAGAGAATGAGCAGTTCTTC
CASSLGLAGKENEQFF
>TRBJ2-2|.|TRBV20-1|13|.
TGCAGTGCTAGAGAGGTTTACACCGGGGAGCTGTTTTTT
CSAREVYTGELFF
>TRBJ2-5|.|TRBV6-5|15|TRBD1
TGTGCCAGCAGTTATTCCCCGGGACAGGGGAAGGCCCAGTACTTC
CASSYSPGQGKAQYF
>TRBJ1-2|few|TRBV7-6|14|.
TGTGCCAGCAGCCTAAACGGGGGGGTCTATGGCTACACCTTC
CASSLNGGVYGYTF
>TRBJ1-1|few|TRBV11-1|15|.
TGTGCCAGCAGCTTAGCGCGGGTCCCGAACACTGAAGCTTTCTTT
CASSLARVPNTEAFF
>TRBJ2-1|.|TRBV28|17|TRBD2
TGTGCCAGCAGTCGCCCCGAACTAGCGCCCTCCTACAATGAGCAGTTCTTC
CASSRPELAPSYNEQFF
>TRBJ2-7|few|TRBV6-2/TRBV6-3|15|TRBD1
TGTGCCAGCAGTTACTACGGACAGGGCCCCTACGAGCAGTACTTC
CASSYYGQGPYEQYF
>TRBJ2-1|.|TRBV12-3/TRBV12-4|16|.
TGTGCCAGCAGTTTTGGTTCCGGGGGCGCAACAGTTGAGCAGTTCTTC
CASSFGSGGATVEQFF
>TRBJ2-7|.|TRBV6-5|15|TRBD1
TGTGCCAGCAGTTACCGGGACAGTCACTCCTACGAGCAGTACTTC
CASSYRDSHSYEQYF
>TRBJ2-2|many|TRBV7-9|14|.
TGTGCCAGCAGTCCCGTCACGAACACCGGGGAGCTGTTTTTT
CASSPVTNTGELFF
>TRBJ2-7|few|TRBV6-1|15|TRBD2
TGTGCCAGCAGGAATTTGGGCGGGGGGCGGTACGAGCAGTACTTC
CASRNLGGGRYEQYF
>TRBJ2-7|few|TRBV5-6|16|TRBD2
TGTGCCAGCAGCTTTGGGGTCGGCGGGAGGGGGGACGAGCAGTACTTC
CASSFGVGGRGDEQYF
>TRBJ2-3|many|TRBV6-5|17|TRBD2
TGTGCCAGCAGTTCTACTAGCGGGGGAACTAGCACAGATACGCAGTATTTT
CASSSTSGGTSTDTQYF
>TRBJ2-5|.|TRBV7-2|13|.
TGTGCCAGCCAGCTACGGGGTGATGAGACCCAGTACTTC
CASQLRGDETQYF
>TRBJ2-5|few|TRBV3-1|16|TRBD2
TGTGCCAGCAGCCAAGTGGCGGGAGAGGGCAGAGAGACCCAGTACTTC
CASSQVAGEGRETQYF
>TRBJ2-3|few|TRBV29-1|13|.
TGCAGCGTTGAGCCCAGGGCCCCAGATACGCAGTATTTT
CSVEPRAPDTQYF
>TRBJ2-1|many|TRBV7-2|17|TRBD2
TGTGCCAGCAGCTTAAAAGTGGGTAGCGGGATCTCGGGTGAGCAGTTCTTC
CASSLKVGSGISGEQFF
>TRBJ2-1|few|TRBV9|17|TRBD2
TGTGCCAGCAGCGTAGCGGGACTAGCGGGAGTCTACAATGAGCAGTTCTTC
CASSVAGLAGVYNEQFF
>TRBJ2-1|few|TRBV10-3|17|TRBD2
TGTGCCATCAGTGAGTCTTCAGAGCGGGGGCTCTACAATGAGCAGTTCTTC
CAISESSERGLYNEQFF
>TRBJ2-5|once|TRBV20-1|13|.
TGCAGTGCTAGAGGGATGGCGCGAGAGACCCAGTACTTC
CSARGMARETQYF
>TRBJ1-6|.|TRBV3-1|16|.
TGTGCCAGCAGCCGCTTTCGACCGGACGCTAATTCACCCCTCCACTTT
CASSRFRPDANSPLHF
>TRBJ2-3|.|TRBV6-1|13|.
TGTGCCAGCAGCCAGCCGGGCCTAACAGGGCAGTATTTT
CASSQPGLTGQYF
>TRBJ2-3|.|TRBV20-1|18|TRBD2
TGCAGTGCTCCCCGGCTTAGCGGGGAGGTTTTCAGCACAGATACGCAGTATTTT
CSAPRLSGEVFSTDTQYF
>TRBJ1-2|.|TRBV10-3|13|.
TGTGCCATCAGCCTAGGCGAGAACTATGGCTACACCTTC
CAISLGENYGYTF
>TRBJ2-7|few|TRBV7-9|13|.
TGTGCCAGCAGCGCGGGACAGATCTACGAGCAGTACTTC
CASSAGQIYEQYF
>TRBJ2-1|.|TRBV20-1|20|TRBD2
TGCAGTGCTGTGGAAAATCTAGGACTAGCGAGACCTACTCGGGACAATGAGCAGTTCTTC
CSAVENLGLARPTRDNEQFF
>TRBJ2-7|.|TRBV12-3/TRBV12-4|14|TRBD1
TGTGCCAGCAGTTTGATGCAGGGGGCTCTTGAGCAGTACTTC
CASSLMQGALEQYF
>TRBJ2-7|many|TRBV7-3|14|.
TGTGCCAGCAGCCCGGGACACTCCTCCTACGAGCAGTACTTC
CASSPGHSSYEQYF
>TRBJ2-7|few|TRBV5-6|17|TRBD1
TGTGCCAGCAGCTTGGGCTACAGGGGGCGCCAGTCCTACGAGCAGTACTTC
CASSLGYRGRQSYEQYF
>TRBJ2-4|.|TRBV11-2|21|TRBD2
TGTGCCAGCAGCTTAGAGACAGCCGGGACTAGCGGGGGTGGCGCCAAAAACATTCAGTACTTC
CASSLETAGTSGGGAKNIQYF
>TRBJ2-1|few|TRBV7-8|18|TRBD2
TGTGCCAGCAGCTTAGCTCGTAGGCTAGCGGGCTCCTACAATGAGCAGTTCTTC
CASSLARRLAGSYNEQFF
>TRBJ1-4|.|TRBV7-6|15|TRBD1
TGTGCCAGCAGCTTAAGGAACAGGGGTGGTGAAAAACTGTTTTTT
CASSLRNRGGEKLFF
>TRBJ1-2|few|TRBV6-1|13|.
TGTGCCAGCAGGCCTCCGGGTAGCTATGGCTACACCTTC
CASRPPGSYGYTF
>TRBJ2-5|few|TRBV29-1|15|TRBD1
TGCAGCGTGCAAATCGACAGGGGCTCTCAAGAGACCCAGTACTTC
CSVQIDRGSQETQYF
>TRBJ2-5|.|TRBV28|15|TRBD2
TGTGCCAGCAACCTAGCGGGAGGCGCACAAGAGACCCAGTACTTC
CASNLAGGAQETQYF
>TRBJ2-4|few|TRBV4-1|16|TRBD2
TGCGCCAGCAGCCAAACCTCTATAGCGGGGAGGGTCATTCAGTACTTC
CASSQTSIAGRVIQYF
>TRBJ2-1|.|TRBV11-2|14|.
TGTGCCAGCAGCTCGGTGTCTGGATGGGCCGAGCAGTTCTTC
CASSSVSGWAEQFF
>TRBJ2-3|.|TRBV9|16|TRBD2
TGTGCCAGCACAATCGGCTGGGGACTAGGCACAGATACGCAGTATTTT
CASTIGWGLGTDTQYF
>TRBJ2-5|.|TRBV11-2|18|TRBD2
TGTGCCAGCAGCAAGGGACTAGCGGGGGGTAGGAACCAAGAGACCCAGTACTTC
CASSKGLAGGRNQETQYF
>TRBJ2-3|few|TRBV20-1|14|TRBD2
TGCAGTGCTAGAAGCATTAGGACTAGAGATACGCAGTATTTT
CSARSIRTRDTQYF
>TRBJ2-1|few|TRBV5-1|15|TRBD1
TGCGCCAGCAGCCCAAGAGGGGGCGGGTGGAATGAGCAGTTCTTC
CASSPRGGGWNEQFF
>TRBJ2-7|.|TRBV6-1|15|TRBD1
TGTGCCAGCAGTGAATGGGACAGGGGGCTCTACGAGCAGTACTTC
CASSEWDRGLYEQYF
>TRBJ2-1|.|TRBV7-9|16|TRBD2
TGTGCCAGCAGCCCACTGACTAGCGGATCCTACAATGAGCAGTTCTTC
CASSPLTSGSYNEQFF
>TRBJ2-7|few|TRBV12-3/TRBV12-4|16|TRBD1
TGTGCCAGCAGTCGACCCGGGACAGGGGGACTCTACGAGCAGTACTTC
CASSRPGTGGLYEQYF
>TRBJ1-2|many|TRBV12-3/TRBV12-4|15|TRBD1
TGTGCCAGCAGTTTAGCGGGACAGGGGTTGAGAGGCTACACCTTC
CASSLAGQGLRGYTF
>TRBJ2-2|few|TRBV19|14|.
TGTGCCAGTAATCTAGGGCGAAAATCCGGGGAGCTGTTTTTT
CASNLGRKSGELFF
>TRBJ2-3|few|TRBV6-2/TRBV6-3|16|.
TGTGCCAGCAGTTACCTCCGGGACCCAGCAGGAGATACGCAGTATTTT
CASSYLRDPAGDTQYF
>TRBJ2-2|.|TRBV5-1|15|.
TGCGCCAGCAGCGGGGGCGGGACGAACACCGGGGAGCTGTTTTTT
CASSGGGTNTGELFF
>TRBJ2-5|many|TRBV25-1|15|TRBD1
TGTGCCAGCAGTGAACCAGGGGGCTTCGATGAGACCCAGTACTTC
CASSEPGGFDETQYF
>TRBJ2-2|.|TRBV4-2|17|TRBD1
TGTGCCAGCAGCCAAGAGATAAGACAGGGGGACACCGGGGAGCTGTTTTTT
CASSQEIRQGDTGELFF
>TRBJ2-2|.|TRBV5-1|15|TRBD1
TGCGCCAGCAGCTTACGGACAGGGTTAACCGGGGAGCTGTTTTTT
CASSLRTGLTGELFF
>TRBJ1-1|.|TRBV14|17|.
TGTGCCTGCAGCCAAATACTCGTGCGGGGGGAGAACACTGAAGCTTTCTTT
CACSQILVRGENTEAFF
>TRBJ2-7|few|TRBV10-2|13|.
TGCGCCAGCATGCTTCAGGGGTTCTACGAGCAGTACTTC
CASMLQGFYEQYF